This entry lists 25 T cell receptor beta chains sequenced from one sample in a study of human T cells and chemical hapten exposure (dated by TCRdb to the early 2020s). Reading the label with the study, this specimen's time point is: patch test 3, about 24 weeks after DPC sensitization. The sample's treatment or condition label is to be understood as: therapeutic diphenylcyclopropenone sensitization with weekly scalp DPC. Library preparation used RACE. The instrument given in TCRdb is NextSeq 500. TCRdb trimmed the raw reads at Q25, called clones with MiXCR and kept productive beta chains. Rows are combined by CDR3 protein, so each entry shows the most common genes and DNA. The sample table lists about 120,000 distinct CDR3 sequences, roughly 12% of them with a count of one. Together, the top ten hold 2% to 2.5% of the sample. The sequences come from whole blood, collected in connection with sensitization to the hapten diphenylcyclopropenone (DPC). The receptors here all came from a woman aged 50 to 65 with alopecia areata. Some clones in this sample may be carry-over from other donors' samples.

This clonotype was detected a few times. This chain joins TRBV30 and TRBJ2-1; TRBD2 might be the D (7 bases). The CDR3 consists of 15 residues. Trimming pared 8 bases from V and 4 bases from J, leaving 21 bases between. Germline lookup yields CDR1 GTSNPN and CDR2 SVGIG (reference sequence). CDR3 nucleotide sequence: TGTGCCCAGACCTGGGGAGGGGGGACGTACAATGAGCAGTTCTTC. As protein: CAQTWGGGTYNEQFF.

This clonotype was observed a few times. The gene calls are TRBV2 and TRBJ1-5; TRBD1 might be the D (5 bases). V was clipped by 7 bases and J by 0 bases, with 13 bases between them. This CDR3 is 15 amino acids long. Germline V CDR1 and CDR2: SNHLY, FYNNEI. In DNA form, the CDR3 reads TGTGCCAGCACCGAGGGACGGTATAGCAATCAGCCCCAGCATTTT. This translates into CASTEGRYSNQPQHF.

This clonotype was detected a few times. The genes are TRBV6-5 and TRBJ1-6, with D hard to call. Germline V gene sequence: CDR1 MNHEY, CDR2 SVGAGI. The CDR3 has 15 residues. V lost 0 bases, J lost 10 bases, and 13 bases lay in between. This CDR3 is CASSYSGSFGSPLHF. The CDR3 nucleotides read TGTGCCAGCAGTTACTCGGGCAGTTTTGGCTCACCCCTCCACTTT.

V is TRBV3-1 and J is TRBJ1-2, with D possibly matching TRBD1 (6 bases). Trimming removed 4 bases from V and 2 bases from J, with 17 bases in between. From germline, CDR1 is LGHDT and CDR2 YNNKEL (reference sequence). The CDR3 consists of 16 residues. CDR3 DNA sequence: TGTGCCAGCAGCCGAATCTCAGGGGATCCAAACTATGGCTACACCTTC. Its translation: CASSRISGDPNYGYTF.

The chain carries TRBV29-1 and TRBJ2-3, with 7 bases aligning to TRBD2. This CDR3 spans 14 amino acids. Losses at the gene ends were 3 bases for V and 1 base for J; bases not matched to a gene: 4. The germline gives CDR1 SQVTM, CDR2 ANQGSEA. CDR3 sequence: CSVEFAGGTDTQYF. The CDR3 DNA reads as TGCAGCGTTGAGTTTGCGGGGGGCACAGATACGCAGTATTTT.

This clonotype was picked up a small number of times. The chain has TRBV9 and TRBJ2-2; 7 positions match TRBD2. With 0 bases clipped from V and 0 bases from J, the junction kept 5 bases outside the gene matches. The CDR3 length is 17 residues. The germline V gene has CDR1 SGDLS and CDR2 YYNGEE. The CDR3 sequence is CASSVAGGRPNTGELFF. In DNA, the CDR3 is TGTGCCAGCAGCGTAGCGGGGGGACGTCCGAACACCGGGGAGCTGTTTTTT.

This clonotype turned up a few times. The V gene is TRBV11-2, the J gene TRBJ2-1; D unclear. CDR3 length equals 14 residues. The germline V gene has CDR1 SGHAT and CDR2 FQNNGV. With 1 base removed from V and 8 bases from J, the gap between germline ends came to 12 bases. The CDR3 DNA reads as TGTGCCAGCAGCTTAGCCTTCAACCACGATGAGCAGTTCTTC. It yields the protein CASSLAFNHDEQFF.

The J gene is TRBJ1-2, the V gene TRBV3-1; the D is unclear. Germline V gene lookup returns CDR1 LGHDT and CDR2 YNNKEL (reference sequence). CDR3 length: 17 amino acids. V was cut by 0 bases and J by 8 bases, with 22 bases left in between. The CDR3 DNA is TGTGCCAGCAGCCAAGATATCGCCGGGGTGTTTAGCTTCGGCTACACCTTC. Amino acids: CASSQDIAGVFSFGYTF.

This clonotype was observed at least ten times. The chain links TRBV20-1 to TRBJ2-5, with D possibly being TRBD2 (5 bases). V lost 5 bases, J lost 4 bases, and 14 bases lay in between. The CDR3 covers 13 residues. Germline V gives CDR1 DFQATT, CDR2 SNEGSKA (reference sequence). CDR3 amino acids: CSASSQRRETQYF. As DNA, the CDR3 is TGCAGTGCTTCCAGCCAGCGGAGAGAGACCCAGTACTTC.

The chain employs TRBV9 and TRBJ1-5; 9 bases map to TRBD1. CDR1 is SGDLS and CDR2 is YYNGEE in the germline V gene. V lost 4 bases to trimming and J lost 6 bases; unmatched junction nucleotides: 5. This CDR3 has 14 residues. This chain's CDR3 is CASSPGTGFQPQHF. DNA of the CDR3: TGTGCCAGCAGCCCAGGGACAGGGTTTCAGCCCCAGCATTTT.

The table lists this clonotype with a few counts. The V gene is TRBV6-6, the J gene TRBJ1-6, with D perhaps TRBD1 (5 bases). The CDR3 is 15 residues long. Germline CDR1 and CDR2: MNHNY and SVGAGI (reference sequence). V was clipped by 7 bases and J by 9 bases, with 19 bases between them. CDR3: CASTSPGREGSPLHF. Here the CDR3 DNA reads TGTGCCAGCACCAGTCCGGGCAGGGAGGGTTCACCCCTCCACTTT.

This clonotype was counted only a few times. The rearrangement uses TRBV7-8 and TRBJ2-3; 12 nucleotides line up with TRBD2. This CDR3 is 20 amino acids long. The V and J ends lost 5 bases and 2 bases, in that order; junction bases with no gene match: 17. Germline CDR1 SGHVS, CDR2 FQNEAQ. CDR3 region: CASSPVASGRVYNPTDTQYF. CDR3 DNA: TGTGCCAGCAGCCCGGTAGCTAGCGGGAGGGTTTATAACCCCACAGATACGCAGTATTTT.

About this clonotype itself: Mismatch with germline at one junction end may stem from a read error. This chain joins TRBV18 and TRBJ1-5; possible D gene TRBD1, 5 bases. This CDR3 spans 15 amino acids. CDR1 and CDR2 (germline): KGHSH, LQKENI. CDR3 in amino acids: CASSPQERSNQPQHF. The CDR3, as DNA: TGTGCCAGCTCGCCACAGGAAAGGAGCAATCAGCCCCAGCATTTT.

The gene calls are TRBV27 and TRBJ2-7; 9 bases agree with TRBD2. The germline V gene has CDR1 MNHEY and CDR2 SMNVEV (reference sequence). The CDR3 consists of 16 residues. Unmatched junction bases numbered 9, after V lost 6 bases and J lost 0 bases. CDR3 sequence: CASRRLAARSSYEQYF. For the CDR3, the DNA is TGTGCCAGCAGAAGACTAGCGGCCAGGAGCTCCTACGAGCAGTACTTC.

This clonotype turned up a few times. The CDR3 sequence: CASSSAPGQVADTQYF. DNA for the CDR3: TGCGCCAGCAGCTCCGCCCCGGGACAGGTTGCAGATACGCAGTATTTT. V gene TRBV5-1 combines with J gene TRBJ2-3; 8 bases line up with TRBD1. CDR3 length: 16 amino acids. Germline V gives CDR1 SGHRS, CDR2 YFSETQ. V dropped 3 bases and J dropped 4; count of bases not matched to a gene: 10.

This rearrangement joins TRBV12-3 or TRBV12-4 to TRBJ2-5; TRBD2 is a possible D gene (7 bases). The CDR3 covers 13 residues. The V gene lost 6 bases and the J gene lost 5 bases, with 13 bases spanning the gap. The DNA for the CDR3 is TGTGCCAGCAGGGGGGGGGGCCGTGAGACCCAGTACTTC. It yields the protein CASRGGGRETQYF.

In its sample, this clonotype was seen many times. The V call is TRBV19, the J call TRBJ1-5; D call uncertain. Trimming took off 5 bases at V and 5 bases at J, with 10 bases between the two ends. The germline CDR1 and CDR2 sequences are LNHDA and SQIVND (reference sequence). The CDR3 contains 13 residues. CDR3 coding DNA: TGTGCCAGTAGTCTTCGACGTGATCAGCCCCAGCATTTT. It encodes CASSLRRDQPQHF.

This clonotype was recorded many times. The chain combines TRBV28 with TRBJ1-1; the D gene is possibly TRBD1 (6 bases). Germline V gives CDR1 MDHEN, CDR2 SYDVKM. The CDR3 totals 13 residues. Trimming pared 6 bases from V and 6 bases from J, leaving 14 bases between. CDR3 loop: CASSRTGFPEAFF. DNA for the CDR3: TGTGCCAGCAGCCGCACAGGGTTCCCTGAAGCTTTCTTT.

This clonotype was seen at least ten times. The chain recombines TRBV25-1 with TRBJ2-1; 12 bases fit TRBD2. Germline trimming cut 5 bases from V and 5 bases from J; bases unmatched to any gene: 4. The CDR3 is 15 residues long. The germline CDR1 and CDR2 sequences are MGHDK and SYGVNS. Here the CDR3 reads CASSKTSGSDNEQFF. The CDR3 DNA reads as TGTGCCAGCAGTAAGACTAGCGGGAGCGACAATGAGCAGTTCTTC.

There are a few counts of this clonotype. The rearrangement uses TRBV7-2 and TRBJ1-6, with TRBD1 as a possible D gene (5 bases). CDR1 SGHTA and CDR2 FQGNSA come from the germline V gene. This CDR3 spans 14 amino acids. Trimming removed 2 bases from V and 6 bases from J, with 8 bases in between. The CDR3 DNA is TGTGCCAGCAGCTTATTCCAGGGTAATTCACCCCTCCACTTT. As protein: CASSLFQGNSPLHF.

The chain carries TRBV10-2 and TRBJ2-2; 8 bases are shared with TRBD2. Germline CDR1 WSHSY, CDR2 SAAADI. There are 16 residues in the CDR3. Unmatched junction bases numbered 17, after V lost 8 bases and J lost 9 bases. This CDR3 is CASRLGGRPEYRELFF. The CDR3 DNA is TGCGCCAGCCGGCTGGGCGGGAGGCCCGAATATAGGGAGCTGTTTTTT.

This clonotype was seen more than once but under ten times. In DNA, the CDR3 is TGCAGCGTTGGAGACGTCCAGCCCCAGCATTTT. It yields the protein CSVGDVQPQHF. The gene calls are TRBV29-1 and TRBJ1-5, with D uncertain. The CDR3 length is 11 residues. CDR1 is SQVTM and CDR2 is ANQGSEA in the germline V gene. V lost 4 bases and J lost 7, with 8 bases in between.

The chain is built from TRBV28 and TRBJ2-7; 9 nucleotides align to TRBD2. Germline lookup yields CDR1 MDHEN and CDR2 SYDVKM. This CDR3 region has 13 residues. V gave up 5 bases and J gave up 6 bases; unmatched junction bases: 5. The CDR3 reads CASSLGLALEQYF. The CDR3 DNA is TGTGCCAGCAGTCTGGGACTAGCTCTCGAGCAGTACTTC. The full variable domain, completed using reference TRBV28 and TRBJ2-7, is DVKVTQSSRYLVKRTGEKVFLECVQDMDHENMFWYRQDPGLGLRLIYFSYDVKMKEKGDIPEGYSVSREKKERFSLILESASTNQTSMYLCASSLGLALEQYFGPGTRLTVT.

The chain uses TRBV28 and TRBJ1-5; D gene uncertain. The germline V gene encodes CDR1 MDHEN and CDR2 SYDVKM. CDR3 size: 17 residues. Trimming left V 7 bases short and J 5 bases short, with 24 bases between. The CDR3 region has the DNA TGTGCCAGCACCCTTAAGAGGAGAGCAGATCATTATCAGCCCCAGCATTTT. This codes for CASTLKRRADHYQPQHF. Using reference TRBV28 and TRBJ1-5 for the parts outside the CDR3, the full variable domain is DVKVTQSSRYLVKRTGEKVFLECVQDMDHENMFWYRQDPGLGLRLIYFSYDVKMKEKGDIPEGYSVSREKKERFSLILESASTNQTSMYLCASTLKRRADHYQPQHFGDGTRLSIL.

This clonotype occurred a few times. The chain employs TRBV2 and TRBJ1-1; D is unresolved. Trimming pared 4 bases from V and 1 base from J, leaving 13 bases between. Germline V gene lookup returns CDR1 SNHLY and CDR2 FYNNEI. The CDR3 spans 15 residues. The CDR3 DNA follows: TGTGCCAGCAGTGGTGAGAGAATTGAGAACACTGAAGCTTTCTTT. It encodes CASSGERIENTEAFF.